This entry is about one T cell receptor (beta chain). Its cognate antigen is unknown. Study-wide findings and caveats: Greatest tumor Treg TCR overlap was with tumor naive CD4+ cells. The TCR gene usage of tumor memory CD4+ T cells clustered together with blood and lymph node memory CD4+ cells and with lymph node naive CD4+ cells.

From germline, CDR1 is DFQATT and CDR2 SNEGSKA (reference sequence). This CDR3 has 13 residues. V lost 1 base, J lost 2 bases, and 6 bases lay in between. Semi-nested PCR with Nested Universal Primer A followed constant-region reverse priming of full-length variable regions. TCRdb reprocessed the 5' RACE reads via MiXCR and lists one record per CDR3 protein. The sample lists some 12,000 distinct CDR3 sequences, more than 45% seen once, with around an eighth in the top ten. Naive CD4+ T cells were purified with Tregs depleted by CD25. The source material was tumor-infiltrating naive CD4+ T cells sorted from the breast tumor. The subset here: naive CD4+ T cells, CD4+CD45RA+CD25-. The chain recombines TRBV20-1 with TRBJ1-5; D unclear. The clonotype was recovered from a female donor with breast cancer. The CDR3 sequence is CSARASGNQPQHF. The CDR3 DNA sequence: TGCAGTGCTAGAGCGTCGGGCAATCAGCCCCAGCATTTT.